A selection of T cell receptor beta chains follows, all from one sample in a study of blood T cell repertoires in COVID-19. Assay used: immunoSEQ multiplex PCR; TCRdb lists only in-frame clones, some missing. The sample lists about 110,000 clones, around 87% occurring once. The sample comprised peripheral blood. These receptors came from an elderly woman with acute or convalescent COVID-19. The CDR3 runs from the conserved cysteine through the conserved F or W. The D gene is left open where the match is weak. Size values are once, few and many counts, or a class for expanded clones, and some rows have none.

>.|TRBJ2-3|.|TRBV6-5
CASTRTFDADTQYF
TGTGCCAGCACTCGGACTTTCGACGCAGATACGCAGTATTTT
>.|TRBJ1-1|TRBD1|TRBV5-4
CASTSGGYRNTEAFF
TGTGCCAGCACCTCAGGGGGGTATAGGAACACTGAAGCTTTCTTT
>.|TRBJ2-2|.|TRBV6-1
CASSERVGQTTNTGELFF
TGTGCCAGCAGTGAACGTGTGGGGCAGACGACGAACACCGGGGAGCTGTTTTTT
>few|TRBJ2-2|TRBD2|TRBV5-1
CASSLVSGRTGELFF
TGCGCCAGCAGCTTGGTTAGCGGGAGGACCGGGGAGCTGTTTTTT
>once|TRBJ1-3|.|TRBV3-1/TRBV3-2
CASSQVGSPGNTIYF
TGTGCCAGCAGCCAAGTTGGGAGCCCTGGAAACACCATATATTTT
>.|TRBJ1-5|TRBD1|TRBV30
CAWSVLSDRGDEPQHF
TGTGCCTGGAGTGTACTATCGGACAGGGGTGATGAGCCCCAGCATTTT
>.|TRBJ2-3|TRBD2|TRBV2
CASSLSGGATDTQYF
TGTGCCAGCAGTCTTAGCGGGGGGGCAACAGATACGCAGTATTTT
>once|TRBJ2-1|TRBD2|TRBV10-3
CAIRGSLLAGAWFF
TGTGCCATCAGGGGTTCGCTACTAGCGGGGGCGTGGTTCTTC
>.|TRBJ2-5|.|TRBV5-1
CASSGGGGPETQYF
TGCGCCAGCAGCGGGGGAGGAGGGCCGGAGACCCAGTACTTC
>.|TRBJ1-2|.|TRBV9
CASSKTGPRAYGYTF
TGTGCCAGCAGCAAAACAGGGCCCCGGGCCTATGGCTACACCTTC
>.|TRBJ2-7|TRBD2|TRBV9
CASSVGVGTSGYEQYF
TGTGCCAGCAGCGTAGGGGTCGGGACTAGCGGGTACGAGCAGTACTTC
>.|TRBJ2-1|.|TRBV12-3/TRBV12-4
CASSGALNEQFF
TGTGCCAGCAGTGGGGCCCTGAATGAGCAGTTCTTC
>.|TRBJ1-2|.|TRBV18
CASSQLTGAGYTF
TGTGCCAGCTCACAACTGACGGGAGCAGGCTACACCTTC
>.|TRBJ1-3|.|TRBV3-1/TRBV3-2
CASSQDSRRGWTGNTIYF
TGTGCCAGCAGCCAAGATAGCCGCAGGGGCTGGACTGGAAACACCATATATTTT
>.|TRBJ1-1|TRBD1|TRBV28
CASSTSYFRDRGRVTEAFF
TGTGCCAGCAGTACCTCCTATTTTCGGGACAGGGGGCGCGTTACTGAAGCTTTCTTT
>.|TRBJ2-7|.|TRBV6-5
CASSPGLADKYEQYF
TGTGCCAGCAGTCCTGGGCTAGCCGACAAATACGAGCAGTACTTC
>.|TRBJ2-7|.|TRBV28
CASSLGLGLREQYF
TGTGCCAGCAGTTTAGGCCTAGGTTTACGCGAGCAGTACTTC
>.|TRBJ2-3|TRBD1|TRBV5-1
CASSSRTGLTDTQYF
TGCGCCAGCAGCTCTCGGACAGGGTTGACAGATACGCAGTATTTT
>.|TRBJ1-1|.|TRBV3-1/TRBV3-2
CASSQLTGAEAFF
TGTGCCAGCAGCCAACTCACGGGGGCTGAAGCTTTCTTT
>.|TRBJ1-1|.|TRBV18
CASSPQFDTEAFF
TGTGCCAGCTCACCTCAATTTGACACTGAAGCTTTCTTT
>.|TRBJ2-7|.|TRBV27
CASSRPGAAQYF
TGTGCCAGCAGCCGACCAGGGGCTGCGCAGTACTTC
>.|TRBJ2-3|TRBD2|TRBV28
CASSSGGRPLPDTQYF
TGCGCCAGCAGTTCGGGCGGGAGGCCCCTTCCCGATACGCAGTATTTT
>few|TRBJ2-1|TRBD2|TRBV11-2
CASRQLAGFSYNEQFF
TGTGCCAGCAGGCAACTAGCGGGGTTTTCCTACAATGAGCAGTTCTTC
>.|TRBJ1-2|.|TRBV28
CASSLEDYGYTF
TGTGCCAGCAGCCTTGAGGACTATGGCTACACCTTC
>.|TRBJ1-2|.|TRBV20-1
CSASPGHLTSTNYGYTF
TGCAGTGCTAGTCCCGGTCACCTCACGTCCACTAACTATGGCTACACCTTC
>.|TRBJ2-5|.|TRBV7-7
CASSLATGYQGAQYF
TGTGCCAGCAGCTTGGCTACAGGGTACCAAGGGGCCCAGTACTTC
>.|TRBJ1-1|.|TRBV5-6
CASSAAMNTEAFF
TGTGCCAGCAGCGCGGCTATGAACACTGAAGCTTTCTTT
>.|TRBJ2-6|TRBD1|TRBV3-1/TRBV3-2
CASRPTTGLGSGANVLTF
TGTGCCAGCAGACCTACGACAGGGTTAGGGTCTGGGGCCAACGTCCTGACTTTC
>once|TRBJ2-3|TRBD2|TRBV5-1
CASSLWTRSTDTQYF
TGCGCCAGCAGCTTGTGGACTAGGAGCACAGATACGCAGTATTTT
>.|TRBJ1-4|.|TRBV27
CASGPGLPGEKLFF
TGTGCCAGCGGCCCTGGACTTCCCGGCGAAAAACTGTTTTTT
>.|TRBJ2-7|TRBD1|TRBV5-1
CASSSGQVYEQYF
TGCGCCAGCAGCTCAGGACAGGTCTACGAGCAGTACTTC
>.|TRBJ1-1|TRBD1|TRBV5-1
CASSTGTGTGWNTEAFF
TGCGCCAGCAGCACGGGGACAGGGACGGGTTGGAACACTGAAGCTTTCTTT
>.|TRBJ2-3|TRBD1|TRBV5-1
CASSLGTGPDTQYF
TGCGCCAGCAGCTTGGGGACAGGGCCAGATACGCAGTATTTT
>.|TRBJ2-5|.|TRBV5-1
CASSLYRAETQYF
TGCGCCAGCAGCTTATACAGGGCGGAGACCCAGTACTTC
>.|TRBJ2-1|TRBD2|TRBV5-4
CASSLPSGAYNEQFF
TGTGCCAGCAGCTTGCCTAGCGGGGCCTACAATGAGCAGTTCTTC
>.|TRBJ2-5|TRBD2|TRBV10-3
CAISSSGGAETQYF
TGTGCCATCAGTTCTAGCGGGGGGGCAGAGACCCAGTACTTC
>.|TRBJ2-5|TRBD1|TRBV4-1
CASSQDRFPIGQGVETQYF
TGCGCCAGCAGCCAAGACCGGTTTCCGATTGGACAGGGTGTAGAGACCCAGTACTTC
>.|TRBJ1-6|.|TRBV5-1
CASSLYNNSPLHF
TGCGCCAGCAGCTTGTATAATAATTCACCCCTCCACTTT
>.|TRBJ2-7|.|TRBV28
CASTPTGPSSYEQYF
TGTGCCAGCACCCCGACAGGTCCTAGCTCCTACGAGCAGTACTTC
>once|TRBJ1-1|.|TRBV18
CASSPSYGGTEAFF
TGTGCCAGCTCACCTTCCTACGGGGGGACTGAAGCTTTCTTT
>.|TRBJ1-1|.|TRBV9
CASSPGPGRGYTEAFF
TGTGCCAGCAGCCCCGGCCCCGGACGGGGATACACTGAAGCTTTCTTT
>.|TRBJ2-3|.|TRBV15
CATSRGGWTGTDTQYF
TGTGCCACCAGCAGAGGGGGTTGGACAGGCACAGATACGCAGTATTTT
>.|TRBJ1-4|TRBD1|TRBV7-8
CASSLPGQGDEKLFF
TGTGCCAGCAGCTTACCGGGACAGGGAGATGAAAAACTGTTTTTT
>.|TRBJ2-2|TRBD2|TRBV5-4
CASSGTSGASTGELFF
TGTGCCAGCAGCGGGACTAGCGGGGCCAGCACCGGGGAGCTGTTTTTT